Sequencing of this T cell receptor (beta chain) was carried out in a study of cytomegalovirus exposure and HLA in healthy donors. Study summary: About 85 million unique TCRs from HLA-typed donors were held in an early release of data.

CDR3 length equals 13 residues. V was clipped by 1 base and J by 12 bases; unmatched bases: 8. The V gene's germline CDR1 is SEHNR and CDR2 FQNEAQ (reference sequence). This PCR relied on a set of 60 Vbeta primers and 13 Jbeta primers. Profiling relied on immunoSEQ multiplex PCR, and the TCRdb table lists in-frame clones only, not all of them. The sample shows 310,000 or so clones, over 85% of them seen only once. Input material: PBMCs. The sequence derives from a woman aged 18-35 years in good health and CMV-seronegative. The rearrangement joins TRBV7-9 to TRBJ2-7, with 8 bases lining up with TRBD2. CDR3 coding DNA: TGTGCCAGCAGCTTAGATACAGGTGCGGGGGGGTACTTC. Translating gives CASSLDTGAGGYF.